This T cell receptor (beta chain) was obtained from a study of somatic mutations in cytotoxic T cells in rheumatoid arthritis. Looking at the study overall: Certain T-cell populations stained with V beta antibodies were FACS-sorted to nearly 100% purity, and V beta1+ cells were TCRB-sequenced. General observations from the study: Patients with rheumatoid arthritis, but not healthy controls, had CD8+ clonality that increased with age. Within 8 of 65 patients, the single biggest CD8+ clone made up more than 20% of CD8+ cells.

The CDR3 covers 14 residues. Looked up from germline, CDR1 is SGHVS and CDR2 is FQNEAQ. Trimming stripped 4 bases from V and 2 bases from J, with 10 bases between. Healthy control status was assigned to blood donors, whose median age was approximately 56 years (range 21-70) and of whom 55% were female. As concerns this clone: Its antigen is unidentified.

Only in-frame clones appear in the TCRdb table, and some are missing; sequencing was by immunoSEQ multiplex PCR. The sample includes more than 8,000 clones, around 77% of them seen just once. Sequencing input: CD8+ T cells sorted from blood. This receptor was identified in a middle-aged man in good health. The chain links TRBV7-8 to TRBJ2-3, with D possibly TRBD2 on 6 matching bases. CDR3 sequence reads: CASSSSGLTDTQYF. CDR3 sequence (DNA): TGTGCCAGCAGCTCTTCGGGACTCACAGATACGCAGTATTTT.